Reported below is one TCR beta chain. What it recognizes is unknown. The data were obtained in a study of OX40 agonist ivuxolimab in advanced cancers. Study overall: Partial responses were seen in three patients, one with hepatocellular carcinoma and two with cutaneous melanoma. Study outcomes and limitations: Partial responders dosed at 0.1-3.0 mg/kg displayed clonal expansion ranking among the lowest. Some patients without response likewise showed low normalized clonal expansion.

Sequencing used immunoSEQ multiplex PCR; TCRdb keeps in-frame clones, though not all of them. The sample carries tens of thousands of clones, 75% to 90% recorded once. Trimming took 4 bases from V and 6 from J, leaving 19 bases between them. Per the germline V gene, CDR1 is SGHRS and CDR2 is YFSETQ. The CDR3 contains 16 residues. The sample was CD4+ or CD8+ T cells sorted from blood, taken in a trial of the OX40 agonist ivuxolimab. The sequence derives from an adult with an advanced solid tumor such as melanoma, head and neck, liver or kidney cancer. The chain employs TRBV5-1 and TRBJ2-2; a possible D gene is TRBD2 (5 bases). The CDR3 protein is CASSPGWYQRPGELFF. The CDR3 DNA is TGCGCCAGCAGCCCGGGATGGTATCAGCGACCCGGGGAGCTGTTTTTT.